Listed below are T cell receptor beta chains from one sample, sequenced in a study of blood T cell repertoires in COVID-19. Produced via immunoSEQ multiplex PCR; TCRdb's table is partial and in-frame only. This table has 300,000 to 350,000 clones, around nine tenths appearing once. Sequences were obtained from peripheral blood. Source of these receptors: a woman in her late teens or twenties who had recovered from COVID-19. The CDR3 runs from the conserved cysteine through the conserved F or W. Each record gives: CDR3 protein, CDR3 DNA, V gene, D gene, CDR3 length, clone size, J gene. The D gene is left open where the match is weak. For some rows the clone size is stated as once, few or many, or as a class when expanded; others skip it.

CASSSDRDRGLGPQHF TGTGCCAGCAGTAGTGACCGGGACAGGGGCCTTGGGCCCCAGCATTTT TRBV6-2/TRBV6-3 TRBD1 16 NA TRBJ1-5
CSASLPGMASGSPSSNTDTQYF TGCAGTGCTAGTTTACCCGGGATGGCTAGCGGGAGTCCCAGTTCAAACACAGATACGCAGTATTTT TRBV20-1 TRBD2 22 NA TRBJ2-3
CASSPGGREGGYTF TGTGCCAGCTCACCAGGTGGCAGGGAGGGTGGCTACACCTTC TRBV18 NA 14 NA TRBJ1-2
CAISVKGGWSTGELFF TGTGCCATCAGTGTTAAAGGGGGCTGGAGCACCGGGGAGCTGTTTTTT TRBV10-3 TRBD1 16 NA TRBJ2-2
CATSTGLAGIVETQYF TGTGCCACCAGCACGGGACTAGCGGGAATTGTAGAGACCCAGTACTTC TRBV15 TRBD2 16 NA TRBJ2-5
CASSFSRETQYF TGTGCCAGCAGCTTTTCCAGAGAGACCCAGTACTTC TRBV7-9 NA 12 NA TRBJ2-5
CASSGAGTSGKRKQFF TGTGCCAGCAGCGGAGCCGGGACTAGCGGGAAGAGGAAGCAGTTCTTC TRBV9 TRBD2 16 NA TRBJ2-1
CAWSIGQGAQSTQYF TGTGCCTGGAGTATAGGACAGGGGGCTCAGAGTACGCAGTATTTT TRBV30 TRBD1 15 once TRBJ2-3
CASIGAEETQYF TGTGCCAGCATTGGGGCCGAAGAGACCCAGTACTTC TRBV28 NA 12 NA TRBJ2-5
CATSERTSFPLETQYF TGTGCCACCAGTGAGCGGACTAGTTTCCCTTTGGAGACCCAGTACTTC TRBV24-1 TRBD2 16 NA TRBJ2-5
CATSDSWKGANYGYTF TGTGCCACCAGTGACTCTTGGAAGGGGGCCAACTATGGCTACACCTTC TRBV24-1 TRBD1 16 NA TRBJ1-2
CASSVDLAGATNTGELFF TGTGCCAGCAGCGTAGATCTAGCGGGAGCAACGAACACCGGGGAGCTGTTTTTT TRBV9 TRBD2 18 NA TRBJ2-2
CATSALATVSYNEQFF TGTGCCACCAGTGCCCTAGCGACAGTCTCCTACAATGAGCAGTTCTTC TRBV24-1 NA 16 few TRBJ2-1
CASSEGGRNWETQYF TGTGCCAGCAGTGAGGGGGGACGGAATTGGGAGACCCAGTACTTC TRBV2 NA 15 NA TRBJ2-5
CASIHSGRGGSGNEQFF TGCGCCAGCATCCATAGCGGGAGGGGGGGATCGGGCAATGAGCAGTTCTTC TRBV10-2 TRBD2 17 NA TRBJ2-1
CASSNRQGNNEQFF TGTGCCAGCAGCAATCGGCAGGGGAACAATGAGCAGTTCTTC TRBV7-2 NA 14 NA TRBJ2-1
CASSIWTGNNQPQHF TGTGCCAGCAGCATTTGGACAGGGAACAATCAGCCCCAGCATTTT TRBV7-2 TRBD1 15 once TRBJ1-5
CASSGSGGPRTQYF TGCGCCAGCAGTGGGAGCGGGGGCCCCCGTACGCAGTATTTT TRBV10-1 TRBD2 14 NA TRBJ2-3
CASSKLDDTGELFF TGTGCCAGTAGTAAGCTAGACGACACCGGGGAGCTGTTTTTT TRBV19 NA 14 NA TRBJ2-2
CASSITGTDTQYF TGTGCCAGCAGTATCACTGGCACAGATACGCAGTATTTT TRBV25-1 NA 13 NA TRBJ2-3
CASSFGRSSYNEQFF TGTGCCAGCAGCTTCGGGAGATCCTCCTACAATGAGCAGTTCTTC TRBV5-4 NA 15 NA TRBJ2-1
CASSSQGWNTEAFF TGTGCCAGTAGTTCTCAGGGGTGGAACACTGAAGCTTTCTTT TRBV19 NA 14 NA TRBJ1-1
CASSLVGTDYNSPLHF TGTGCCAGCAGCTTAGTCGGGACAGACTATAATTCACCCCTCCACTTT TRBV11-2 TRBD1 16 NA TRBJ1-6
CASTGLASRVNEQFF TGTGCCAGCACCGGTCTAGCGAGTAGGGTCAATGAGCAGTTCTTC TRBV7-2 NA 15 once TRBJ2-1
CASSLVLGGLMNTEAFF TGTGCCAGCAGCTTAGTCTTGGGGGGGCTGATGAACACTGAAGCTTTCTTT TRBV7-9 NA 17 NA TRBJ1-1
CATSSDYAGNQPQHF TGTGCCACCAGCAGTGACTATGCAGGCAATCAGCCCCAGCATTTT TRBV15 NA 15 NA TRBJ1-5
CASSFLAGDYNEQFF TGCGCCAGCAGCTTCCTTGCGGGGGACTACAATGAGCAGTTCTTC TRBV5-1 TRBD2 15 NA TRBJ2-1
CASSQDGTANTEAFF TGCGCCAGCAGCCAAGATGGGACAGCGAACACTGAAGCTTTCTTT TRBV4-3 TRBD1 15 few TRBJ1-1
CASSIARTGTAGTDTQYF TGTGCCAGCAGCATCGCGCGGACAGGGACTGCAGGCACAGATACGCAGTATTTT TRBV7-9 TRBD1 18 NA TRBJ2-3
CASSLVAGTEAFF TGTGCCAGCAGCTTGGTCGCGGGGACTGAAGCTTTCTTT TRBV5-4 NA 13 NA TRBJ1-1
CASSRQAYSNQPQHF TGTGCCAGCAGTAGACAGGCATATAGCAATCAGCCCCAGCATTTT TRBV6-5 NA 15 NA TRBJ1-5
CASSPRFGQGGNVEITQYF TGTGCCAGCAGTCCGCGCTTCGGACAGGGAGGGAATGTCGAAATTACGCAGTATTTT TRBV27 NA 19 NA TRBJ2-3
CASSSLRVEENTEAFF TGTGCCAGCAGCTCACTCAGGGTTGAGGAGAACACTGAAGCTTTCTTT TRBV7-8 NA 16 NA TRBJ1-1
CASRLSSGELFF TGTGCCAGCCGCCTTTCCTCCGGGGAGCTGTTTTTT TRBV6-2/TRBV6-3 NA 12 once TRBJ2-2
CASSFGGRAYGYTF TGTGCCAGCAGCTTTGGCGGTCGCGCCTATGGCTACACCTTC TRBV5-4 NA 14 NA TRBJ1-2